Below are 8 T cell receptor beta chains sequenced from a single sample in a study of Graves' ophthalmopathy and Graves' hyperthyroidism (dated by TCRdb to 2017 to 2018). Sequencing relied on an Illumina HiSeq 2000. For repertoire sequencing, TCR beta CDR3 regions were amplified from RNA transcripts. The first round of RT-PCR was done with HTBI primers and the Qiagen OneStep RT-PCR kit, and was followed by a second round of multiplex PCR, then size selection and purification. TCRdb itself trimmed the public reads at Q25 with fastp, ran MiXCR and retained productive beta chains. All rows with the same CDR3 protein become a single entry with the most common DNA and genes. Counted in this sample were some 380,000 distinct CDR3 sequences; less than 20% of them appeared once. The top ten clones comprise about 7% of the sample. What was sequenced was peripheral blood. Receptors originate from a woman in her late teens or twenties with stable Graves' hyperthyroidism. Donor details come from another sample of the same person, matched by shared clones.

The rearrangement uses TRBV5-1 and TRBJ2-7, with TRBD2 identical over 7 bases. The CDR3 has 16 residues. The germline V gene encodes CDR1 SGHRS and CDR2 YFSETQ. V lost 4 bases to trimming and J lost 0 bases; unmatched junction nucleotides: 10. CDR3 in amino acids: CASSKRGDMSSYEQYF. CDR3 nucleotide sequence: TGCGCCAGCAGCAAGCGGGGAGACATGAGCTCCTACGAGCAGTACTTC.

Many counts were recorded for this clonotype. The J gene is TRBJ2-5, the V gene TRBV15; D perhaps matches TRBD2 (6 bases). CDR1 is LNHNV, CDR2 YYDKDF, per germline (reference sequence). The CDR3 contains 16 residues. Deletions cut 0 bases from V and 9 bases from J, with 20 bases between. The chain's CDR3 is CATSRDGGLLPVAQYF. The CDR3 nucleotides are TGTGCCACCAGCAGAGATGGGGGACTCCTTCCAGTGGCCCAGTACTTC.

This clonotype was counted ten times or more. The CDR3 is CATKPGQGAKEQYF. CDR3 nucleotides: TGTGCCACGAAACCGGGACAGGGGGCAAAAGAGCAGTACTTC. V usage is TRBV19 and J usage is TRBJ2-7; 12 bases align to TRBD1. CDR1 and CDR2 (germline): LNHDA, SQIVND (reference sequence). The CDR3 extends over 14 amino acids. With 10 bases clipped from V and 7 bases from J, the junction kept 11 bases outside the gene matches.

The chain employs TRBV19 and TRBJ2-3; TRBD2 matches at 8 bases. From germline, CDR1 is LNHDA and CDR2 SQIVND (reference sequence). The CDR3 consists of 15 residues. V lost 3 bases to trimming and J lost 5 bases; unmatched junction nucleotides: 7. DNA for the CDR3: TGTGCCAGTAGTATCTGGACTAGCTTCGGAGATACGCAGTATTTT. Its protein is CASSIWTSFGDTQYF.

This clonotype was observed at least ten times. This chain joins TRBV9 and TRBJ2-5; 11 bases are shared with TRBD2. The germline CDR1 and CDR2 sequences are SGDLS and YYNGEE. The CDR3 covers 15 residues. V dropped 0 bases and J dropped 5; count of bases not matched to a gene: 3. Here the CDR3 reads CASSVASGGMETQYF. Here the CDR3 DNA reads TGTGCCAGCAGCGTAGCTAGCGGGGGGATGGAGACCCAGTACTTC.

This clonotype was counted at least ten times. The CDR3 nucleotides read TGCGCCAGCAGCTTGGGCCATACTAGCGAGGGCGAGCAGTACTTC. Residues: CASSLGHTSEGEQYF. The V call is TRBV5-1, the J call TRBJ2-7, with TRBD2 matching over 7 bases. Trimming took 0 bases from V and 6 from J; bases not matched to a gene: 9. The germline V gene encodes CDR1 SGHRS and CDR2 YFSETQ. The CDR3 is 15 amino acids.

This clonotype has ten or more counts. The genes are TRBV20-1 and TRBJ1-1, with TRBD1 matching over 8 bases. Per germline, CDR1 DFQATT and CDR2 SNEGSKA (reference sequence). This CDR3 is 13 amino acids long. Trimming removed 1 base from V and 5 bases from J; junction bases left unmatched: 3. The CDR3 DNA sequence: TGCAGTGCTAGAGTCAGGGGGCGGACTGAAGCTTTCTTT. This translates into CSARVRGRTEAFF.

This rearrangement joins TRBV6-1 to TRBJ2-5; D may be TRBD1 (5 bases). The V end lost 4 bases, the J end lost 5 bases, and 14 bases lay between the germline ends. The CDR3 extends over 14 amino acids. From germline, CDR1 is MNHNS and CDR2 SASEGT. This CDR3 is CASSAVRVMETQYF. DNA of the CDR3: TGTGCCAGCAGTGCCGTCAGGGTGATGGAGACCCAGTACTTC.